This T cell receptor (beta chain) was recorded in a study of blood T cell repertoires in COVID-19 (dated by TCRdb to 2020 to 2022). Regarding the study in general: Samples from collaborators originated in the United States, Italy and Spain and spanned both the acute and convalescent phases of COVID-19. Samples came from the ongoing ImmuneRACE study (first 160 participants) plus 1,254 subjects from 6 global collaborators. A freely available public database, intended as a resource for researchers studying the immune response to SARS-CoV-2, is where the repertoires were released. The prospective study material was composed of cDNA or gDNA derived from T cells, B-cell-depleted T cells, or PBMCs. Deeply sampled blood TCRbeta repertoires from subjects exposed to, actively infected with, or recovered from COVID-19 were included in the dataset. Where HLA class I and class II types were available, the types were taken from metadata supplied by the sample provider, not from assay-based typing. A de-identified subject ID, COVID-19 status, age in years and sex were almost always included in the sample metadata.

TCRbeta CDR3 regions were amplified from genomic DNA using the immunoSEQ Assay, a bias-controlled multiplex PCR. The paper's data handling went like this. The number of nucleated cells in each sample was estimated from the amplification of reference gene primers within the assay. Sequence reads were collapsed and filtered to measure the absolute abundance of every unique TCRbeta CDR3 rearrangement. For each sample, productive Simpson clonality was calculated as the square root of Simpson's diversity index across productive rearrangements. Here the immuneACCESS table is served through TCRdb, limited to in-frame sequences with V and J called. Missing clones are a known gap in these copies; in checked studies unresolved V genes cover under half, and the rest lacks a known reason. The D gene and trimming were derived from the DNA, and the V and J assignments and clone size from that table. Recorded for this sample are 77,000 or so clones; roughly 89% of them occurred a single time. The top ten clones comprise approximately 4.3% of the sample.

What the authors observed across the whole study: The amount of clinical and demographic metadata varied by source and participant and was provided uncurated.

The table lists this clone with a count of one. No antigen is known for it. Base qualities are missing; no much larger clone stands one base away. The CDR3 runs 15 amino acids, cysteine and phenylalanine included. Here the CDR3 DNA is all that survives: 45 bases in frame from base 1. Via the germline V gene, CDR1 is SNHLY and CDR2 FYNNEI. A distance of 19 bases separates the germline ends of V and J, which lose 4 bases and 7 bases respectively. Collaborating institutions collected whole blood in K2EDTA tubes following their own protocols. For TCRbeta analysis, collaborators shipped samples in one of three forms: frozen whole blood, isolated PBMCs, or DNA extracted from either of those sample types.

Sequenced: peripheral blood. The source of this sequence is a man aged 45 to 65 with active COVID-19. The chain was built from TRBV2 and TRBJ1-2, and possibly TRBD1, on 6 matching bases. The DNA sequence is TGTGCCAGCAGTGTTCTAAAAAGGGGGAGTGGTGGCTACACCTTC. This sequence encodes CASSVLKRGSGGYTF.